A single count supports the clone carrying this T cell receptor (beta chain). Its specificity is unknown. The V and J ends lost 0 bases and 6 bases, in that order; junction bases with no gene match: 7. CDR3 length: 15 amino acids. Germline-derived CDR1 and CDR2 are KGHSH and LQKENI. This sample was taken from a study of cytomegalovirus exposure and HLA in healthy donors. Study-level findings and limits: What TCR beta sequences reportedly achieved was accurate prediction of HLA-A and HLA-B alleles in most subjects. Earlier analysis found most TCR beta V segments productive about 87% or about 30% of the time.

Vbeta (60) and Jbeta (13) primers were used in the PCR. Sequencing used immunoSEQ multiplex PCR; TCRdb keeps in-frame clones, though not all of them. This sample carries roughly 55,000 clones, around 80% of them seen once, and the ten largest clones take 2.5%. Input material: PBMCs. The clonotype originates from a boy aged 10-17 years in good health and CMV-seropositive. The rearrangement uses TRBV18 and TRBJ2-7, with 8 positions matching TRBD2. The CDR3 reads CASSPPVAGWSEQYF. DNA of the CDR3: TGTGCCAGCTCACCACCTGTAGCGGGGTGGAGCGAGCAGTACTTC.